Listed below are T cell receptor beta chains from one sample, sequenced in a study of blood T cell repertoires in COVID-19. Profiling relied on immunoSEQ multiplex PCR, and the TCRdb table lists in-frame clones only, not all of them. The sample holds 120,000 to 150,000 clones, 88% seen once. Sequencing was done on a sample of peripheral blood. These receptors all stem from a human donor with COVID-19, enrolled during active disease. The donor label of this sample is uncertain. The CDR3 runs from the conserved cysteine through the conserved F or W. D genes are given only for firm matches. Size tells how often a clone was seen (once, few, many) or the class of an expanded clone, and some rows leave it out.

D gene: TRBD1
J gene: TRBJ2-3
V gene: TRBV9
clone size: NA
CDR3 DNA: TGTGCCAGCAGCGATCGAGGGACAGACGCCACAGATACGCAGTATTTT
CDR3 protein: CASSDRGTDATDTQYF

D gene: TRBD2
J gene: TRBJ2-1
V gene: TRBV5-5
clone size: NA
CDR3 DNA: TGTGCCAGCAGCTTGGACACTAGCGGGGGGGCAAAGGATGAGCAGTTCTTC
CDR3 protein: CASSLDTSGGAKDEQFF

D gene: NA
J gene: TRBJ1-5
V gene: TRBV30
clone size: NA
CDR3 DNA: TGTGCCTGGAGTTTCAGTGTGAATCAGCCCCAGCATTTT
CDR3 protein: CAWSFSVNQPQHF

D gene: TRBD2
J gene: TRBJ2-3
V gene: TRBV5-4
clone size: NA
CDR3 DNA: TGTGCCAGCGGGGGGGAAGATACGCAGTATTTT
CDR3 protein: CASGGEDTQYF

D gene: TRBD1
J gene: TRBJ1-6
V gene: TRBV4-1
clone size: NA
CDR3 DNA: TGCGCCAGCAGCCAAGAGCGAGAGCCTTTACCAGGGGGACAGGGGTCAAGATCACCCCTCCACTTT
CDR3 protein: CASSQEREPLPGGQGSRSPLHF

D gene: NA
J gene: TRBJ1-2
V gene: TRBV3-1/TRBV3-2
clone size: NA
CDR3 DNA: TGTGCCAGCAGCCAAGACTCGGGGAGCCATGGCTACACCTTC
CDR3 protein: CASSQDSGSHGYTF

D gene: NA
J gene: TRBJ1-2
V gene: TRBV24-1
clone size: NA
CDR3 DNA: TGTGCCACCAGTGACTCTCGGGCAGGGGTGTTTCCTTACGGCTACACCTTC
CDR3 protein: CATSDSRAGVFPYGYTF

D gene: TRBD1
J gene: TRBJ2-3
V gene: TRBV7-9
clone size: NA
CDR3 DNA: TGTGCCAGCAGCTCGACAGGGGTTCCAGATACGCAGTATTTT
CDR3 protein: CASSSTGVPDTQYF

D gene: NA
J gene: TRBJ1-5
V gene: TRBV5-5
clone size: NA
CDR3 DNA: TGTGCCAGCAGCCCGGGTTGGGATGCGGGGCAGCCCCAGCATTTT
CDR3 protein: CASSPGWDAGQPQHF

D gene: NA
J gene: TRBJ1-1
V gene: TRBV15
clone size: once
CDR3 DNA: TGTGCCACCAGCAACCAGGATAAACCCGACACCGCAGCTTTCTTT
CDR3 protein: CATSNQDKPDTAAFF

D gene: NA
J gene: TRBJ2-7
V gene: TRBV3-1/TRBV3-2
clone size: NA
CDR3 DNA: TGTGCCAGCAGCCAAGCGTACCGGGGTCGGTACGAGCAGTACTTC
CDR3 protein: CASSQAYRGRYEQYF

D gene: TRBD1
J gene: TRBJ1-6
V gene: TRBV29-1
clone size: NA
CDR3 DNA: TGCAGCGTTGCTGTTACAGGGGAGTACGATTCACCCCTCCACTTT
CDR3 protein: CSVAVTGEYDSPLHF

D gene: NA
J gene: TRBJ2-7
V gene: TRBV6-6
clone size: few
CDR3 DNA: TGTGCCAGCAGTTCGACCGGGAAGACCTACGAGCAGTACTTC
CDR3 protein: CASSSTGKTYEQYF

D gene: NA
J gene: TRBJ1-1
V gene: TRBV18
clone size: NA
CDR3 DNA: TGTGCCAGCTCACCTGGACAGCTCCAGAACACTGAAGCTTTCTTT
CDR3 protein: CASSPGQLQNTEAFF

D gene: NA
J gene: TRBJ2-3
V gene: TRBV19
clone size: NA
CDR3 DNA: TGTGCCAGTTCGGTAGCGGGCACAGATACGCAGTATTTT
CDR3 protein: CASSVAGTDTQYF

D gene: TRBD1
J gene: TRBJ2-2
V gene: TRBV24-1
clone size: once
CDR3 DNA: TGTGCCACCAGTGATGCCGGGACAGGACGGATCGGGGAGCTGTTTTTT
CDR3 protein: CATSDAGTGRIGELFF